This TCR beta chain was profiled in a study of siplizumab effects on memory and regulatory T cells. Points from the study as a whole: Naive T cells were seemingly more diverse than memory cells, and major contributions to the alloresponse seemed to be made by them. Proliferating Tregs' suppressive function in siplizumab cultures went unconfirmed. Tracing alloreactive clones into unstimulated subsets worked for only a minor fraction of them.

TCRdb keeps only in-frame clones here, not all; method: immunoSEQ multiplex PCR. The sample has 90,000 to 95,000 clones; 93% are singletons. This CDR3 comprises 14 residues. Germline CDR1 is SGHNT and CDR2 is YYREEE (reference sequence). About this clone itself: Its matching antigen is unknown.

The material sequenced was CD8+ T cells sorted from blood. The chain carries TRBV5-4 and TRBJ2-5, with 7 nucleotides matching TRBD2. The closer fit of TRBJ2-7 to the DNA end suggests the J call may be wrong. This TCR was recovered from a human donor in good health. CDR3 nucleotide sequence: TGTGCCAGCAGCGCGGCGACTAGCCTGTACGAGCAGTACTTC. As protein: CASSAATSLYEQYF.